The next 5 T cell receptor beta chains were all read from a single sample in a study of T cells in localized non-small cell lung cancer. Method: immunoSEQ multiplex PCR; TCRdb's copy keeps in-frame clones and lacks some. The table has about 2,400 clones, about 25% seen once. Here the sequenced sample was lung tumor tissue, taken before any cancer treatment. The receptors were sampled from a male donor older than 55 with stage II squamous cell lung carcinoma.

This chain uses TRBV19 with TRBJ1-6; 7 bases map to TRBD1. Germline loops: CDR1 LNHDA, CDR2 SQIVND (reference sequence). Trimming took 6 bases from V and 8 from J; bases not matched to a gene: 4. The CDR3 is made up of 13 amino acids. The CDR3 sequence: CASSDRVDSPLHF. CDR3 in DNA: TGTGCCAGTAGCGACAGGGTCGATTCACCCCTCCACTTT.

This clone was picked up a small number of times. The V gene is TRBV11-3, the J gene TRBJ2-5, with 9 positions matching TRBD1. In germline, CDR1 is SGHNT, CDR2 YENEEA. The CDR3 has 14 residues. Trimming removed 7 bases from V and 1 base from J; junction bases left unmatched: 4. As DNA, the CDR3 is TGTGCCAGCAACATGGACAGGGGCCAAGAGACCCAGTACTTC. Amino acids: CASNMDRGQETQYF. Looking up the rest from reference TRBV11-3 and TRBJ2-5 gives the full variable domain: EAGVVQSPRYKIIEKKQPVAFWCNPISGHNTLYWYLQNLGQGPELLIRYENEEAVDDSQLPKDRFSAERLKGVDSTLKIQPAELGDSAVYLCASNMDRGQETQYFGPGTRLLVL.

The chain links TRBV11-3 to TRBJ2-1, with D tentatively TRBD1 (6 bases). V shed 3 bases and J shed 4 bases, with 10 bases lying between them. This CDR3 is built from 14 residues. The germline V gene has CDR1 SGHNT and CDR2 YENEEA. CDR3 loop: CASSFRQGYNEQFF. CDR3 bases: TGTGCCAGCAGCTTTAGGCAGGGGTACAATGAGCAGTTCTTC.

Here the CDR3 DNA reads TGTGCCAGCAGCCCCCAGTGGAACACAGATACGCAGTATTTT. This sequence encodes CASSPQWNTDTQYF. V and J are TRBV11-3 and TRBJ2-3; D is unresolved. Between the trimmed V and J ends, which lost 5 bases and 2 bases, there was a span of 11 bases. There are 14 residues in the CDR3. The germline gives CDR1 SGHNT, CDR2 YENEEA.

The DNA of the CDR3 is TGTGCCAGCAGTCGGGCGGCCTATGGCTACACCTTC. Its translation is CASSRAAYGYTF. The V call is TRBV9, the J call TRBJ1-2, with no clear D. The CDR3 is 12 amino acids. V lost 5 bases, J lost 4 bases, and 9 bases lay in between. CDR1 SGDLS and CDR2 YYNGEE come from the germline V gene.